This TCR beta chain was recorded in a study of beta chain features in type 1 diabetes. Background on the study: Cell yields, gender and age were similar in healthy donors and patients.

Regarding the study as a whole: Significant though moderate, a shortening of TCRB CDR3s appeared in all four CD4+ subsets of Type 1 diabetes patients. A potential influence of HLA type upon TCRB rearrangement remained unresolved herein. Sequencing used cDNA, and cells with high TCR expression could therefore be over-represented.

The CDR3 loop spans 16 amino acids. CDR1 is SGDLS, CDR2 YYNGEE, per germline. J gave up 4 bases and V 4 bases, and 11 bases lay outside the gene matches. Points on this clone: Its antigen is unidentified.

The authors reverse transcribed all of the isolated RNA, so sequencing captured expressed TCRB transcripts. The table came from immunoSEQ multiplex PCR; TCRdb's copy has only in-frame clones and leaves some out. Among about 620,000 clones, 15% were seen once, and the ten largest hold 0.07% to 0.095%. J is TRBJ2-7 and V is TRBV9, with TRBD1 matching 10 bases. Sequenced: naive CD4+ T cells from blood. This clonotype originated in a man aged 18-30 years in good health. This CDR3 reads CASSRDPGTGEYEQYF. In nucleotides, the CDR3 is TGTGCCAGCAGCCGCGACCCCGGGACAGGGGAGTACGAGCAGTACTTC.